This is a list of T cell receptor beta chains from one sample in a study of cytomegalovirus exposure and HLA in healthy donors. TCRdb's copy holds only in-frame clones and misses some; the assay was immunoSEQ multiplex PCR. The sample lists some 210,000 clones, about 78% occurring once. The sample taken for sequencing was PBMCs. The receptors stem from a male donor in good health and CMV-seronegative. Each CDR3 is given with its conserved first and last residue. The order of the fields is V gene, D gene, clone size, J gene, CDR3 protein, CDR3 DNA. D genes are given only for firm matches. Size tells how often a clone was seen (once, few, many) or the class of an expanded clone, and some rows leave it out.

>TRBV19|-|few|TRBJ1-2
CASRDSNYGYTF
TGTGCCAGTAGGGACAGTAACTATGGCTACACCTTC
>TRBV30|-|-|TRBJ1-5
CAWSVVEYNQPQHF
TGTGCCTGGAGTGTGGTGGAGTACAATCAGCCCCAGCATTTT
>TRBV9|-|-|TRBJ2-2
CASSVSGGPTGELFF
TGTGCCAGCAGCGTATCTGGCGGTCCCACCGGGGAGCTGTTTTTT
>TRBV7-9|TRBD1|-|TRBJ2-3
CASSLGGVRDRDTDTQYF
TGTGCCAGCAGCTTAGGCGGGGTACGGGACAGGGACACAGATACGCAGTATTTT
>TRBV9|TRBD2|-|TRBJ2-2
CASSVSPAGGTTGELFF
TGTGCCAGCAGCGTATCCCCGGCGGGAGGCACAACCGGGGAGCTGTTTTTT
>TRBV7-3|TRBD1|-|TRBJ2-7
CASSLRDREYYEQYF
TGTGCCAGCAGCCTCCGGGACAGGGAGTACTACGAGCAGTACTTC
>TRBV7-2|TRBD1|-|TRBJ1-2
CASTTDRGLSGYTF
TGTGCCAGCACAACGGACAGGGGGCTGAGTGGCTACACCTTC
>TRBV29-1|TRBD2|-|TRBJ2-3
CSVSLAGEIGTDTQYF
TGCAGCGTTTCCCTAGCGGGAGAGATCGGGACAGATACGCAGTATTTT
>TRBV5-1|TRBD2|-|TRBJ2-2
CASSLLAGANTGELFF
TGCGCCAGCAGCTTGCTAGCGGGGGCGAACACCGGGGAGCTGTTTTTT
>TRBV7-9|-|-|TRBJ1-5
CASSSGVGNQPQHF
TGTGCCAGCAGCTCGGGGGTAGGGAATCAGCCCCAGCATTTT
>TRBV7-2|-|-|TRBJ1-2
CASSLVGSGEYGYTF
TGTGCCAGCAGCTTAGTAGGCAGCGGGGAGTATGGCTACACCTTC
>TRBV19|TRBD2|once|TRBJ2-7
CASSHPGLATYEQYF
TGTGCCAGTAGTCATCCCGGACTAGCGACCTACGAGCAGTACTTC
>TRBV27|TRBD1|-|TRBJ2-3
CASRTGQGPQYF
TGTGCCAGCAGAACGGGACAGGGGCCGCAGTATTTT
>TRBV10-3|-|-|TRBJ2-1
CAISESRPPGDEQFF
TGTGCCATCAGTGAGTCGAGGCCTCCCGGCGACGAGCAGTTCTTC
>TRBV19|-|-|TRBJ2-1
CASSIAAVGGIHEQFF
TGTGCCAGTAGTATAGCCGCCGTCGGAGGGATCCATGAGCAGTTCTTC
>TRBV18|-|once|TRBJ1-2
CASSPGGSNYGYTF
TGTGCCAGCTCACCAGGCGGTTCTAACTATGGCTACACCTTC
>TRBV2|TRBD2|-|TRBJ2-1
CASSLGLATHNEQFF
TGTGCCAGCAGCCTGGGACTAGCGACACACAATGAGCAGTTCTTC
>TRBV27|-|-|TRBJ1-3
CASSFLGRGGDSGNTIYF
TGTGCCAGCAGTTTTCTCGGACGGGGGGGCGACTCTGGAAACACCATATATTTT
>TRBV5-1|-|-|TRBJ2-2
CASSFVPGRSLVGSGELFF
TGCGCCAGCAGCTTCGTCCCAGGGAGGTCCTTGGTTGGCAGCGGGGAGCTGTTTTTT
>TRBV28|TRBD2|once|TRBJ2-1
CASITSGPYNEQFF
TGTGCCAGCATCACTAGCGGGCCCTACAATGAGCAGTTCTTC
>TRBV2|TRBD1|-|TRBJ2-1
CASSAGTGLGGQFF
TGTGCCAGCAGTGCCGGGACAGGGCTTGGCGGGCAGTTCTTC
>TRBV5-1|-|-|TRBJ1-3
CASSLDLTSSGNTIYF
TGCGCCAGCAGCTTGGATCTGACTAGCTCTGGAAACACCATATATTTT
>TRBV9|TRBD1|-|TRBJ1-4
CASSSGDRTLLNEKLFF
TGTGCCAGCAGCTCGGGGGACAGGACACTACTTAATGAAAAACTGTTTTTT
>TRBV6-5|TRBD2|many|TRBJ2-7
CASRQRESYEQYF
TGTGCCAGCAGGCAGCGGGAGAGCTACGAGCAGTACTTC
>TRBV7-6|TRBD1|once|TRBJ2-7
CASSLGQGGTYEQYF
TGTGCCAGCAGCCTTGGACAGGGAGGTACCTACGAGCAGTACTTC
>TRBV27|TRBD2|-|TRBJ2-7
CASSLGAGGVYEQYF
TGTGCCAGCAGTTTAGGAGCGGGAGGTGTCTACGAGCAGTACTTC
>TRBV19|TRBD1|-|TRBJ2-1
CASSRSGTGPYNEQFF
TGTGCCAGTAGTAGGTCGGGGACAGGGCCCTACAATGAGCAGTTCTTC
>TRBV5-1|TRBD2|-|TRBJ2-1
CASSWTSGGNNEQFF
TGCGCCAGCAGCTGGACTAGCGGGGGAAACAATGAGCAGTTCTTC
>TRBV29-1|TRBD1|-|TRBJ2-7
CSVFERGRNEQYF
TGCAGCGTTTTTGAGAGGGGGCGAAACGAGCAGTACTTC
>TRBV28|-|-|TRBJ2-7
CASSLSFYEQYF
TGTGCCAGCAGTTTGAGTTTCTACGAGCAGTACTTC
>TRBV28|-|-|TRBJ2-7
CASSLPGGWGQGPYEQYF
TGTGCCAGCAGTTTACCAGGGGGGTGGGGGCAGGGCCCCTACGAGCAGTACTTC
>TRBV6-6|-|-|TRBJ2-4
CASSPAAVFGNIQYF
TGTGCCAGCAGCCCCGCGGCAGTCTTTGGGAACATTCAGTACTTC
>TRBV19|TRBD1|-|TRBJ2-7
CASSETGYEQYF
TGTGCCAGTTCAGAGACAGGGTACGAGCAGTACTTC
>TRBV7-6|TRBD2|-|TRBJ2-5
CASSLRRTSGSAWGETQYF
TGTGCCAGCAGCTTACGTCGGACTAGTGGGTCCGCTTGGGGGGAGACCCAGTACTTC
>TRBV6-5|TRBD2|-|TRBJ2-1
CASRQGTSGAYEQFF
TGTGCCAGCAGGCAAGGGACTAGCGGAGCCTATGAGCAGTTCTTC
>TRBV4-1|TRBD2|-|TRBJ2-5
CASSQDGTSGGRRETQYF
TGCGCCAGCAGCCAAGATGGGACTAGCGGGGGGAGGCGAGAGACCCAGTACTTC
>TRBV5-4|TRBD1|-|TRBJ1-1
CASSRGQGNSNTEAFF
TGTGCCAGCAGCCGGGGACAGGGGAACTCTAACACTGAAGCTTTCTTT
>TRBV5-1|TRBD2|-|TRBJ2-7
CASSVATSGSLAAEQYF
TGCGCCAGCAGTGTGGCGACTAGCGGGAGTCTGGCGGCCGAGCAGTACTTC
>TRBV10-1|-|-|TRBJ2-2
CASSEVTKNTGELFF
TGCGCCAGCAGTGAAGTCACTAAGAACACCGGGGAGCTGTTTTTT
>TRBV7-9|-|-|TRBJ1-1
CASSLSKFEGNTEAFF
TGTGCCAGCAGCTTATCCAAGTTTGAGGGAAACACTGAAGCTTTCTTT
>TRBV5-1|TRBD2|-|TRBJ2-3
CASSLTSGYTDTQYF
TGCGCCAGCAGCTTGACTAGCGGTTACACAGATACGCAGTATTTT
>TRBV6-5|-|few|TRBJ1-1
CASRDPGQEAFF
TGTGCCAGCAGAGACCCCGGACAGGAAGCTTTCTTT
>TRBV4-1|-|-|TRBJ1-1
CASSQDRGGANTEAFF
TGCGCCAGCAGCCAAGATAGGGGCGGAGCGAACACTGAAGCTTTCTTT
>TRBV11-3|TRBD2|-|TRBJ2-3
CASSPTTSGRTDTQYF
TGTGCCAGCAGCCCAACTACTAGCGGGAGGACAGATACGCAGTATTTT
>TRBV9|TRBD2|once|TRBJ2-3
CASSVAPSGGSDTQYF
TGTGCCAGCAGCGTAGCGCCTAGCGGTGGATCAGATACGCAGTATTTT
>TRBV18|-|-|TRBJ2-7
CASSPPQGSLLYEQYF
TGTGCCAGCTCACCACCGCAGGGGAGTCTACTGTACGAGCAGTACTTC
>TRBV18|-|-|TRBJ2-3
CASSPPGRLVTDTRYF
TGTGCCAGCTCACCACCGGGGCGACTAGTCACAGATACGCGGTATTTT
>TRBV27|-|-|TRBJ1-5
CASSLRGNNQPQHF
TGTGCCAGCAGTTTAAGGGGGAACAATCAGCCCCAGCATTTT
>TRBV15|-|-|TRBJ1-1
CATSSAIGAATEAFF
TGTGCCACCAGCAGCGCAATAGGGGCGGCCACTGAAGCTTTCTTT
>TRBV9|TRBD2|-|TRBJ2-3
CASSVAARGSGSRGTDTQYF
TGTGCCAGCAGCGTAGCAGCGAGGGGTAGCGGGAGTCGAGGCACAGATACGCAGTATTTT
>TRBV28|-|-|TRBJ2-3
CASASIRSTDTQYF
TGTGCCAGCGCTAGTATACGCAGCACAGATACGCAGTATTTT
>TRBV7-3|TRBD2|-|TRBJ2-5
CASSRSGRALETQYF
TGTGCCAGCAGCCGTAGCGGGAGGGCCCTAGAGACCCAGTACTTC
>TRBV6-5|TRBD1|once|TRBJ1-1
CASRTSGGRTEAFF
TGTGCCAGCAGGACATCAGGGGGGAGAACTGAAGCTTTCTTT
>TRBV11-2|TRBD2|-|TRBJ2-5
CASSIAGQETQYF
TGTGCCAGCAGCATAGCGGGGCAAGAGACCCAGTACTTC
>TRBV6-5|-|once|TRBJ2-7
CASSYSTASPVYEQYF
TGTGCCAGCAGTTACTCGACAGCCTCCCCAGTCTACGAGCAGTACTTC
>TRBV27|-|-|TRBJ1-1
CASSVTGLTEAFF
TGTGCCAGCAGCGTAACAGGGCTCACTGAAGCTTTCTTT
>TRBV7-3|TRBD2|-|TRBJ2-3
CASSLRIGTSGSSTDTQYF
TGTGCCAGCAGCTTAAGAATAGGGACTAGCGGGAGTTCCACAGATACGCAGTATTTT
>TRBV6-5|-|-|TRBJ1-2
CASRRVSGGYTF
TGTGCCAGCAGGAGGGTGTCCGGTGGCTACACCTTC
>TRBV14|-|-|TRBJ2-5
CASSPEQINQETQYF
TGTGCCAGCAGCCCTGAACAAATCAATCAAGAGACCCAGTACTTC